A single sample is the source of the 16 T cell receptor beta chains below, sequenced in a study of regulatory T cells in long-lasting Graves disease (dated by TCRdb to the early 2020s). Libraries came from multiplex PCR. The sequencing machine was an Illumina HiSeq 4000. iRepertoire HTBI primers and Arm-PCR amplification of CDR3 regions were used to construct TCR beta libraries. TCRdb redid the processing of the public reads, applying fastp at Q25 and MiXCR, and retained in-frame beta chains. Entries are consolidated by CDR3 protein sequence, retaining the most common genes and DNA. The sample table holds about 210,000 distinct CDR3 sequences, of which roughly a fifth were seen once. The ten largest clones represent about 11% of the sample. In the paper's terms, the time point label means: newly diagnosed GD, antithyroid drugs for less than 3 months. For both TCR sequencing and RNA sequencing, RNA was extracted from PBMCs in TRIzol.

These data also featured in a second study, about T cells in Graves' hyperthyroidism and ophthalmopathy.

Specimen: peripheral blood mononuclear cells (PBMCs), collected at new diagnosis, from a patient treated with antithyroid drugs. These receptor sequences come from a woman in her twenties or thirties with Graves disease. Donor details come from another sample of the same person, matched by shared clones.

This clonotype was seen more than once but under ten times. The chain employs TRBV6-1 and TRBJ2-7, with 8 bases lining up with TRBD2. J lost 0 bases, V lost 6 bases, and 7 bases had no gene match. Germline-derived CDR1 and CDR2 are MNHNS and SASEGT. This CDR3 comprises 15 residues. As DNA, the CDR3 is TGTGCCAGCAGCTCAGGTAGCGGGGCCTCCTACGAGCAGTACTTC. This translates into CASSSGSGASYEQYF.

This chain links TRBV2 with TRBJ2-2, with 9 positions matching TRBD2. The CDR3 has 18 amino acids. The trim removed 8 bases at V and 5 bases at J, leaving 18 bases unmatched. CDR1 SNHLY and CDR2 FYNNEI come from the germline V gene. The CDR3 spells CASPRVGAGGKWTGELFF. The CDR3 bases are TGTGCCAGCCCTCGTGTGGGTGCGGGGGGGAAATGGACCGGGGAGCTGTTTTTT.

This chain connects TRBV29-1 to TRBJ2-1, with TRBD2 identical over 14 bases. The CDR3 length is 15 residues. CDR1 SQVTM and CDR2 ANQGSEA come from the germline V gene. The V gene end was trimmed by 5 bases and the J gene end by 9 bases; junction bases not matched to a gene: 9. The CDR3 is CSVLRLAGGPSEQFF. CDR3 DNA: TGCAGCGTTCTTAGACTAGCGGGAGGGCCCTCTGAGCAGTTCTTC.

The chain joins TRBV2 to TRBJ1-3, with a possible D match to TRBD1 (5 bases). This CDR3 spans 15 amino acids. From germline, CDR1 is SNHLY and CDR2 FYNNEI. V lost 6 bases to trimming and J lost 0 bases, with 12 bases between them. The CDR3 loop reads CASSGAALSGNTIYF. For the CDR3, the DNA is TGTGCCAGCAGCGGGGCGGCGCTCTCTGGAAACACCATATATTTT.

The chain carries TRBV20-1 and TRBJ2-5, with D maybe TRBD1 (5 bases). The germline V gene encodes CDR1 DFQATT and CDR2 SNEGSKA (reference sequence). Trimming left V 5 bases short and J 2 bases short, with 12 bases between. The CDR3 totals 13 residues. CDR3 protein: CSASDSLQETQYF. The DNA of the CDR3 is TGCAGTGCTTCCGACAGTCTACAAGAGACCCAGTACTTC.

About this clonotype itself: One base away lies a much larger clone, so this may be a sequencing read error. The chain is built from TRBV30 and TRBJ2-7; D not resolved. V was clipped by 0 bases and J by 9 bases, with 9 bases between them. The CDR3 is 11 amino acids. The germline gives CDR1 GTSNPN, CDR2 SVGIG (reference sequence). CDR3 nucleotide sequence: TGTGCCTGGAGTGTAAATGCGGCGCAGTACTTC. Protein sequence: CAWSVNAAQYF.

This clonotype was counted at least ten times. The chain couples TRBV12-3 or TRBV12-4 to TRBJ2-2; either TRBD1 or TRBD2 may supply D (5 bases each). The ends were cut back, 7 bases at V and 1 base at J, with 19 bases in the middle. The CDR3 contains 17 residues. CDR3 nucleotide sequence: TGTGCCAGCACCCCGCTCCTGAGGGGTGAGAACACCGGGGAGCTGTTTTTT. This sequence encodes CASTPLLRGENTGELFF.

V gene TRBV19 combines with J gene TRBJ2-7; D is perhaps TRBD1 (5 bases). The germline gives CDR1 LNHDA, CDR2 SQIVND (reference sequence). There are 13 residues in the CDR3. The V end lost 4 bases, the J end lost 0 bases, and 7 bases lay between the germline ends. This CDR3 reads CASSKDNSYEQYF. In nucleotides, the CDR3 is TGTGCCAGTAGTAAGGACAACTCCTACGAGCAGTACTTC.

Many counts were recorded for this clonotype. V and J are TRBV30 and TRBJ2-2, with 12 bases identical to TRBD2. This CDR3 has 18 amino acids. With V trimmed by 0 bases and J by 2 bases, 7 bases remained unmatched. From germline, CDR1 is GTSNPN and CDR2 SVGIG (reference sequence). In nucleotides, the CDR3 is TGTGCCTGGAGTGTACGAGGACTAGCGGGGCGCAACACCGGGGAGCTGTTTTTT. Its translation: CAWSVRGLAGRNTGELFF. Variable domain in full (rest from reference TRBV30 and TRBJ2-2): SQTIHQWPATLVQPVGSPLSLECTVEGTSNPNLYWYRQAAGRGLQLLFYSVGIGQISSEVPQNLSASRPQDRQFILSSKKLLLSDSGFYLCAWSVRGLAGRNTGELFFGEGSRLTVL.

Concerning this clonotype itself: Given a far larger clone just one base away, this is likely a sequencing read error. The chain uses TRBV2 and TRBJ2-5; TRBD2 matches 8 bases. The J call is uncertain, as TRBJ2-1 better fits the DNA end. Germline V gives CDR1 SNHLY, CDR2 FYNNEI. The CDR3 runs 15 residues. The CDR3 loop is CAQEKGSGSMREQFF. In DNA form, the CDR3 reads TGTGCCCAAGAGAAGGGGAGCGGGAGTATGCGTGAGCAGTTCTTC.

Ten or more counts support this clonotype. In nucleotides, the CDR3 is TGTGCCAGTAGTATGGATGCGGATACGCAGTATTTT. It translates to CASSMDADTQYF. The chain uses TRBV19 and TRBJ2-3, with D unclear. Germline loops: CDR1 LNHDA, CDR2 SQIVND (reference sequence). CDR3 size: 12 residues. V was cut by 3 bases and J by 6 bases, with 7 bases left in between. The full variable domain, in which reference TRBV19 and TRBJ2-3 provide the parts outside the CDR3, is DGGITQSPKYLFRKEGQNVTLSCEQNLNHDAMYWYRQDPGQGLRLIYYSQIVNDFQKGDIAEGYSVSREKKESFPLTVTSAQKNPTAFYLCASSMDADTQYFGPGTRLTVL.

Regarding this clonotype: It is likely a read error: a sequence one base away is far more abundant. The V call is TRBV2, the J call TRBJ2-3; 10 positions agree with TRBD2. The assigned J gene may be wrong: the sequence end matches TRBJ2-7 better. The CDR3 sequence is 16 residues long. Looked up from germline, CDR1 is SNHLY and CDR2 is FYNNEI. The chain's CDR3 is CASSDPGGTSEGEQYF. The CDR3 nucleotides read TGTGCCAGCAGTGATCCTGGCGGGACTAGCGAGGGTGAGCAGTACTTC.

This clonotype was counted many times. This sequence joins TRBV9 and TRBJ2-7, with 13 bases fitting TRBD2. CDR1 is SGDLS, CDR2 YYNGEE, per germline. The CDR3 contains 19 residues. With 0 bases clipped from V and 2 bases from J, the junction kept 11 bases outside the gene matches. The CDR3, as DNA: TGTGCCAGCAGCGTAGCTCCCGGACTAGCGGGAGCGCCGCCCTACGAGCAGTACTTC. This gives the protein CASSVAPGLAGAPPYEQYF.

This rearrangement joins TRBV10-3 to TRBJ2-3; D is ambiguous. V lost 0 bases and J 6 bases, leaving 16 bases between the germline ends. The CDR3 loop spans 16 amino acids. CDR1 is ENHRY and CDR2 is SYGVKD in the germline V gene. The CDR3 region has the DNA TGTGCCATCAGTGAGTCGTATAATAAGGGCCAGGATACGCAGTATTTT. Encoded protein: CAISESYNKGQDTQYF.

In this sample, this clonotype turned up many times. J is TRBJ1-6 and V is TRBV5-1; 9 bases agree with TRBD1. CDR3 length equals 14 residues. Germline-derived CDR1 and CDR2 are SGHRS and YFSETQ. V lost 4 bases, J lost 7 bases, and 3 bases stayed unmatched. The CDR3 nucleotides are TGCGCCAGCAGCACCGGACAGGGGAATTCACCCCTCCACTTT. This encodes CASSTGQGNSPLHF.

The chain links TRBV27 to TRBJ1-5; D perhaps matches TRBD1 (6 bases). The CDR3 has 15 amino acids. CDR1 and CDR2 (germline): MNHEY, SMNVEV (reference sequence). V lost 5 bases and J 7 bases, leaving 18 bases between the germline ends. Here the CDR3 reads CASSPLGAVGQPQHF. The CDR3 DNA reads TGTGCCAGCAGTCCTCTGGGGGCGGTGGGACAGCCCCAGCATTTT.